The TCR beta chain under discussion was sequenced for a study of control samples from healthy donors and cancer patients. TCRdb keeps only in-frame clones here, not all; method: immunoSEQ multiplex PCR. The sample has 120,000 to 150,000 clones; approximately 88% are singletons. Trimming removed 6 bases at V and 7 bases at J, with 13 bases between. This CDR3 comprises 12 residues. Per the germline V gene, CDR1 is MNHNY and CDR2 is SVGAGI (reference sequence). The sample was blood. The chain uses TRBV6-6 and TRBJ2-7; D possibly corresponds to TRBD1 (6 bases). The TCR originated in a man aged 30 to 39 in good health. The CDR3 protein is CASRQGWGEQYF. CDR3 DNA sequence: TGTGCCAGCAGACAGGGATGGGGAGAGCAGTACTTC.